The 3 T cell receptor beta chains reported below all come from one sample, sequenced in a study of T-cell reconstitution after alpha-beta-depleted transplantation in children. It was with unique molecular identifiers that the TCRbeta library was prepared. TCRdb analysed the PCR reads with MiXCR anew, one entry per CDR3 protein. The repertoire holds around 600,000 distinct CDR3 sequences, with 15% to 20% as singletons. The sample consisted of PBMCs from the stem cell graft donor, taken from the stem cell graft. These receptors all stem from a human donor who donated a stem cell graft to a child with acute myeloid leukemia.

This clonotype has just a few counts. The chain joins TRBV10-1 to TRBJ2-3, with 8 bases that match TRBD2. Germline V gives CDR1 WNHNN, CDR2 SYGVQD (reference sequence). CDR3 length: 15 residues. J lost 5 bases, V lost 8 bases, and 12 bases had no gene match. This CDR3 reads CASAASGGHRDTQYF. CDR3 coding DNA: TGCGCCAGCGCTGCGAGCGGGGGCCACAGAGATACGCAGTATTTT.

The chain links TRBV11-2 to TRBJ2-1; TRBD1 or TRBD2 may be the D gene (6 bases each). The V and J ends lost 1 base and 7 bases respectively, with 14 bases between them. The CDR3 has 15 residues. Germline CDR1 and CDR2: SGHAT and FQNNGV. This CDR3 is CASSLGGALMNEQFF. The CDR3 DNA is TGTGCCAGCAGCTTAGGGGGGGCTTTAATGAATGAGCAGTTCTTC. The full variable domain, completed using reference TRBV11-2 and TRBJ2-1, is EAGVAQSPRYKIIEKRQSVAFWCNPISGHATLYWYQQILGQGPKLLIQFQNNGVVDDSQLPKDRFSAERLKGVDSTLKIQPAKLEDSAVYLCASSLGGALMNEQFFGPGTRLTVL.

This chain joins TRBV5-6 and TRBJ2-1; D is possibly TRBD2 (5 bases). V lost 3 bases, J lost 0 bases, and 16 bases lay in between. Germline CDR1 SGHDT, CDR2 YYEEEE. The CDR3 is 17 residues long. CDR3 sequence (DNA): TGTGCCAGCAGCTATTGGGAGTCCTACAGCTCCTACAATGAGCAGTTCTTC. Its translation is CASSYWESYSSYNEQFF.